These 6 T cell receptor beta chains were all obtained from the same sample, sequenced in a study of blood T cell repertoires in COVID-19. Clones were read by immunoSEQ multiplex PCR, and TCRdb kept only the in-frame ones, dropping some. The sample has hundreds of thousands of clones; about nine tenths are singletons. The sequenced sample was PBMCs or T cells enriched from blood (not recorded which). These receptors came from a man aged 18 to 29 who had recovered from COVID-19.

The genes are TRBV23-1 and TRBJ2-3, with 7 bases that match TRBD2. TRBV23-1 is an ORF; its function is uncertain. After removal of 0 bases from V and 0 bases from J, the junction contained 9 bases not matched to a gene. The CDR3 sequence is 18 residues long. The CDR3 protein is CASSQSNPSGDSTDTQYF. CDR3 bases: TGCGCCAGCAGTCAATCTAATCCTAGCGGAGATAGCACAGATACGCAGTATTTT.

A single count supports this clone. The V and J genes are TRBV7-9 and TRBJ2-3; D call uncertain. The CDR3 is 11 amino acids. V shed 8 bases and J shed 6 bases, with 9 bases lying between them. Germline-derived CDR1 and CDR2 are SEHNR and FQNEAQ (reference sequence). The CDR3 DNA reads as TGTGCCAGCGGGCCAGGTGATACGCAGTATTTT. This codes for CASGPGDTQYF.

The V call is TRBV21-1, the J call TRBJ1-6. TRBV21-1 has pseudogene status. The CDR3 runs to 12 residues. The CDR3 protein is CASRGTNSPLHF. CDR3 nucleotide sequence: TGTGCCAGCCGGGGAACTAATTCACCCCTCCACTTT.

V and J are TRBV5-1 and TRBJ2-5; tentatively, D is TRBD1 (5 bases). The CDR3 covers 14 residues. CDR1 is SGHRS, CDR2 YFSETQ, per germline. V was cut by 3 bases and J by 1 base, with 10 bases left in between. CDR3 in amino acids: CASSSSTVQETQYF. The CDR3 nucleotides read TGCGCCAGCAGCTCGTCGACAGTCCAAGAGACCCAGTACTTC. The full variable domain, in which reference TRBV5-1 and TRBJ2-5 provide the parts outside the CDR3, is KAGVTQTPRYLIKTRGQQVTLSCSPISGHRSVSWYQQTPGQGLQFLFEYFSETQRNKGNFPGRFSGRQFSNSRSEMNVSTLELGDSALYLCASSSSTVQETQYFGPGTRLLVL.

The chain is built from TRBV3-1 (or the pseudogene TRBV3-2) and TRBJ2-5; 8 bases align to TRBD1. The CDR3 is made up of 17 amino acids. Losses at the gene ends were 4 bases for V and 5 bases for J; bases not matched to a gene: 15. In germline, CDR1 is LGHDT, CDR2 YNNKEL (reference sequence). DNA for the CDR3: TGTGCCAGCAGCCTCTACCCGGACAGGGACGGTTTCGAGACCCAGTACTTC. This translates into CASSLYPDRDGFETQYF.

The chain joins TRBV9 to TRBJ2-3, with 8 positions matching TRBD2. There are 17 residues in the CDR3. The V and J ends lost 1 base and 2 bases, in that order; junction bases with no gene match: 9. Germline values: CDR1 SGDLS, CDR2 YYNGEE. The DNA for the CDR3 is TGTGCCAGCAGCGTACTGTCCGGGAGGGCCGACACAGATACGCAGTATTTT. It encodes CASSVLSGRADTDTQYF.